This entry lists 3 T cell receptor beta chains sequenced from one sample in a study of T cell changes during pregnancy in multiple sclerosis. Here immunoSEQ multiplex PCR was the method, and the copy in TCRdb shows in-frame clones only, minus some. The sample lists 46,000 or so clones, 85% to 90% seen once, with 4.5% to 5.5% in the top ten. Sample: peripheral blood, taken in the second trimester of pregnancy. These receptors were obtained from a female donor in good health, enrolled as a control in a pregnancy study.

The V and J genes are TRBV11-2 and TRBJ2-7; 8 bases are a match to TRBD1. The junction had 5 bases not matched to a gene; V was cut back by 5 bases and J by 2 bases. Looked up from germline, CDR1 is SGHAT and CDR2 is FQNNGV. The CDR3 has 14 amino acids. The CDR3: CASSQDRETYEQYF. For the CDR3, the DNA is TGTGCCAGCAGCCAGGACAGGGAAACCTACGAGCAGTACTTC.

The chain combines TRBV5-1 with TRBJ2-7, with 14 bases matching TRBD2. There are 17 residues in the CDR3. Germline-derived CDR1 and CDR2 are SGHRS and YFSETQ. Trimming took 3 bases from V and 0 from J; bases not matched to a gene: 5. The CDR3 region has the DNA TGCGCCAGCAGCTCTGGACTAGCGGGGGGCCTCTCCTACGAGCAGTACTTC. Its protein product is CASSSGLAGGLSYEQYF.

The J gene is TRBJ1-2, the V gene TRBV30; D might be TRBD1 (5 bases). CDR3 size: 13 residues. The germline gives CDR1 GTSNPN, CDR2 SVGIG (reference sequence). V gave up 7 bases and J gave up 4 bases, with 16 bases separating them. The CDR3 protein is CASQPAGTYGYTF. CDR3 nucleotides: TGTGCCTCCCAACCGGCGGGGACCTATGGCTACACCTTC.